These T cell receptor beta chains were read from a single sample in a study of cytomegalovirus exposure and HLA in healthy donors. Profiled with immunoSEQ multiplex PCR; TCRdb holds only in-frame clones, not every one. The sample includes about 80,000 clones, approximately 62% of them seen just once. The sequenced material came from PBMCs. The origin of the receptors is a male donor in good health and CMV-seropositive. Each CDR3 is given with its conserved first and last residue. D genes are given only for firm matches.

J,D,V,DNA,CDR3
TRBJ2-2,.,TRBV5-1,TGCGCCAGCAGCCGGGACTTTGGATCTAGGACCGGGGAGCTGTTTTTT,CASSRDFGSRTGELFF
TRBJ1-1,.,TRBV18,TGTGCCAGCTCATCAGGGGCTGTGGACACTGAAGCTTTCTTT,CASSSGAVDTEAFF
TRBJ2-5,TRBD2,TRBV19,TGTGCCAGTAGTACGGGACTAGCGGGGCAAGAGACCCAGTACTTC,CASSTGLAGQETQYF
TRBJ1-5,.,TRBV5-1,TGCGCCAGCAGCTTGACTCGTCGCTGGGCCCGGGACGGGGAGCGGGGCGTGGGCAATCAGCCCCAGCATTTT,CASSLTRRWARDGERGVGNQPQHF
TRBJ1-2,TRBD1,TRBV5-1,TGCGCCAGCATGCAGGACAGGGGGGGCTATGGCTACACCTTC,CASMQDRGGYGYTF
TRBJ2-1,.,TRBV7-9,TGTGCCAGCAGCCGGTCGTACAATGAGCAGTTCTTC,CASSRSYNEQFF
TRBJ1-2,.,TRBV28,TGTGCCAGCAGGGCAGGGCTAACCAACTATGGCTACACCTTC,CASRAGLTNYGYTF
TRBJ2-5,.,TRBV21-1,TGTGCCAGCAGCAAAGGGGGTCGGCTAGCGGAGACCCAGTACTTC,CASSKGGRLAETQYF
TRBJ2-5,.,TRBV18,TGTGCCAGCTCACCACCCAGCCAGGGGAAGGGGAACCAGTACTTC,CASSPPSQGKGNQYF
TRBJ2-3,TRBD2,TRBV6-5,TGTGCCAGCAGTTACCTTAGCGGGGCCCTGACAGATACGCAGTATTTT,CASSYLSGALTDTQYF
TRBJ1-6,.,TRBV19,TGTGCCAGTAGTACCGAGACAGGCAAGAATTCACCCCTCCACTTT,CASSTETGKNSPLHF